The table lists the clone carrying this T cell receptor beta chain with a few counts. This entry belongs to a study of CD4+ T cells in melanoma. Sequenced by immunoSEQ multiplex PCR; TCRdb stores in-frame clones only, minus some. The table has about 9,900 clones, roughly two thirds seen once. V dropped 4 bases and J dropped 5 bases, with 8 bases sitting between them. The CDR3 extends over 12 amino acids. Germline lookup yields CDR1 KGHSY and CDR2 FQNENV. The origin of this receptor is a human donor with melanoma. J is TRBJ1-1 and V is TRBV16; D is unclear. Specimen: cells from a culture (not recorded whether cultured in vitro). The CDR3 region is CASSPRGTEAFF. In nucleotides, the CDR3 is TGTGCCAGCAGCCCACGTGGTACTGAAGCTTTCTTT.